The 21 T cell receptor beta chains below come from one sample, sequenced in a study of Tregs in tolerant kidney transplant recipients. The assay was immunoSEQ multiplex PCR, and TCRdb's table has in-frame clones only and misses some. Of approximately 9,100 clones listed, about 35% are singletons. These receptors have no known antigen. FACS sorting followed a roughly six-day coculture of CFSE-labeled recipient PBMCs with irradiated graft donor PBMCs. The sample in question was CD8+ T cells from blood cultured with allogeneic cells, obtained before the transplant. These receptors were obtained from a human patient who received a combined kidney and bone marrow transplant.

There are a few counts of this clone. This chain connects TRBV7-8 to TRBJ2-7, with D maybe TRBD1 (6 bases). The tail of the sequence fits TRBJ2-1 better, so the J call may be wrong. Germline CDR1 SGHVS, CDR2 FQNEAQ. CDR3 length: 13 amino acids. This CDR3 is CASSYQGGNEQFF. CDR3 nucleotides: TGTGCCAGCAGCTACCAAGGGGGCAATGAGCAGTTCTTC.

This clone appeared a few times. This chain connects TRBV7-3 to TRBJ1-1; 8 bases map to TRBD1. The trim removed 4 bases at V and 0 bases at J, leaving 10 bases unmatched. Germline V lookup: CDR1 SGHTA, CDR2 FQGTGA. The CDR3 extends over 17 amino acids. The DNA of the CDR3 is TGTGCCAGCAGCTACCCCGGGACAGGACTCCTGAACACTGAAGCTTTCTTT. Amino acid sequence: CASSYPGTGLLNTEAFF. The variable domain in full, completed from reference TRBV7-3 and TRBJ1-1, reads GAGVSQTPSNKVTEKGKYVELRCDPISGHTALYWYRQSLGQGPEFLIYFQGTGAADDSGLPNDRFFAVRPEGSVSTLKIQRTERGDSAVYLCASSYPGTGLLNTEAFFGQGTRLTVV.

This clone counts as medium-sized. The rearrangement links TRBV7-8 to TRBJ2-1, with 8 positions matching TRBD2. The V gene's germline CDR1 is SGHVS and CDR2 FQNEAQ. CDR3 length: 14 amino acids. V dropped 3 bases and J dropped 8; count of bases not matched to a gene: 6. This CDR3 is CASSFREGRYEQFF. In nucleotides, the CDR3 is TGTGCCAGCAGCTTTCGGGAGGGCCGCTATGAGCAGTTCTTC.

The V gene is TRBV13, the J gene TRBJ2-7, with 12 bases lining up with TRBD2. The trim removed 6 bases at V and 2 bases at J, leaving 2 bases unmatched. CDR3 length: 14 amino acids. The germline CDR1 and CDR2 sequences are PRHDT and FYEKMQ (reference sequence). The DNA for the CDR3 is TGTGCCAGCAGGACTAGCGGGAGAGCCTACGAGCAGTACTTC. Translated, it gives CASRTSGRAYEQYF.

The rearrangement links TRBV4-3 to TRBJ1-2; 9 nucleotides agree with TRBD1. V trimming: 2 bases; J trimming: 3 bases; junction bases outside the gene matches: 4. The CDR3 sequence is 15 residues long. Germline CDR1 is LGHNA and CDR2 is YSLEER. The CDR3 protein is CASSQLQGAYYGYTF. In nucleotides, the CDR3 is TGCGCCAGCAGCCAACTACAGGGGGCGTACTATGGCTACACCTTC.

CDR3 nucleotide sequence: TGTGCCAGCAGCTTAGCGGGTTTTAATTCACCCCTCCACTTT. Protein: CASSLAGFNSPLHF. V gene TRBV13 combines with J gene TRBJ1-6; D gene uncertain. In germline, CDR1 is PRHDT, CDR2 FYEKMQ (reference sequence). Deletions cut 1 base from V and 6 bases from J, with 7 bases between. The CDR3 loop spans 14 amino acids.

The chain couples TRBV4-1 to TRBJ2-7, with 11 nucleotides matching TRBD1. CDR1 and CDR2 from the germline V gene are MGHRA and YSYEKL. The CDR3 is 13 amino acids. Trimming removed 5 bases from V and 5 bases from J; junction bases left unmatched: 2. CDR3 loop: CASSWTGGHEQYF. CDR3 DNA sequence: TGCGCCAGCAGCTGGACAGGGGGCCACGAGCAGTACTTC.

As regards this clone: One end of the junction is discordant with germline, which a read error may explain. This chain links TRBV4-1 with TRBJ2-3; 11 bases map to TRBD2. Looked up from germline, CDR1 is MGHRA and CDR2 is YSYEKL. This CDR3 contains 15 residues. As DNA, the CDR3 is TGTGCCAGCAGCCGACTAGCGGGGTACACAGATACGCAGTATTTT. Translation: CASSRLAGYTDTQYF.

The chain combines TRBV4-1 with TRBJ2-7; D uncertain. The V and J ends lost 5 bases and 5 bases respectively, with 13 bases between them. Per germline, CDR1 MGHRA and CDR2 YSYEKL. The CDR3 is 13 amino acids. The CDR3 loop is CASSEVSRNEQYF. The CDR3, as DNA: TGCGCCAGCAGCGAGGTTAGCCGGAACGAGCAGTACTTC.

Worth noting for this clone: A much larger clone differs from this one at a single base, so this may be a read error. V is TRBV10-3 and J is TRBJ2-7; TRBD2 matches 8 bases. CDR3 length equals 16 residues. J was trimmed by 4 bases and V by 4 bases; bases with no gene match: 12. Germline lookup yields CDR1 ENHRY and CDR2 SYGVKD. The CDR3 bases are TGTGCCATCAGTGGGCTCAACGCGGGAGGCCCTTACGAGCAGTACTTC. Encoded protein: CAISGLNAGGPYEQYF.

As to this clone: This sample also contains other DNA sequences that code for the same CDR3. The chain combines TRBV7-9 with TRBJ1-6; TRBD1 aligns across 7 bases. This CDR3 is 13 amino acids long. With V trimmed by 5 bases and J by 8 bases, 3 bases remained unmatched. CDR1 SEHNR and CDR2 FQNEAQ come from the germline V gene (reference sequence). In DNA, the CDR3 is TGTGCCAGCAGCCGTACAGGGGATTCACCCCTCCACTTT. As protein: CASSRTGDSPLHF.

By sample fraction, this clone is medium-sized. The V gene is TRBV4-1, the J gene TRBJ1-1; 7 bases are shared with TRBD1. CDR1 MGHRA and CDR2 YSYEKL come from the germline V gene. V dropped 4 bases and J dropped 0; count of bases not matched to a gene: 8. The CDR3 spans 16 residues. Here the CDR3 reads CASSPGTEVMNTEAFF. DNA for the CDR3: TGCGCCAGCAGCCCCGGGACAGAGGTGATGAACACTGAAGCTTTCTTT.

This clone is termed medium-sized. The chain couples TRBV11-2 to TRBJ1-2, with D perhaps TRBD1 (5 bases). V lost 1 base to trimming and J lost 4 bases, with 13 bases between them. Germline V gene data show CDR1 as SGHAT and CDR2 as FQNNGV. The CDR3 is 15 residues long. The CDR3 reads CASSLGPGWAYGYTF. The CDR3 nucleotides are TGTGCCAGCAGCTTAGGGCCAGGGTGGGCCTATGGCTACACCTTC.

This clone was seen a few times. The V and J genes are TRBV4-3 and TRBJ2-7, with D perhaps matching TRBD1 (5 bases). The CDR3 covers 15 residues. Trimming removed 1 base at V and 0 bases at J, with 10 bases between. CDR1 and CDR2 from the germline V gene are LGHNA and YSLEER. The CDR3 nucleotides read TGCGCCAGCAGCCAAGGGACATCCATCTCCTACGAGCAGTACTTC. This gives the protein CASSQGTSISYEQYF.

This clone was counted a few times. This chain joins TRBV19 and TRBJ2-3, with TRBD2 matching 10 bases. The V gene's germline CDR1 is LNHDA and CDR2 SQIVND (reference sequence). This CDR3 region has 16 residues. With 7 bases clipped from V and 4 bases from J, the junction kept 11 bases outside the gene matches. The CDR3 DNA follows: TGTGCCAGTAACTATGGGGCTAGCGGGGGAGCAGATACGCAGTATTTT. It yields the protein CASNYGASGGADTQYF.

Comments on this clone: At one end, the junction sequence differs from germline, possibly due to a read error. The chain uses TRBV7-2 and TRBJ2-7, with D uncertain. CDR3 length equals 17 residues. The V gene's germline CDR1 is SGHTA and CDR2 FQGNSA. CDR3 in amino acids: CASSQDLTTRSSYEQYF. In DNA, the CDR3 is TGCGCCAGCAGCCAAGATCTTACGACGAGGAGCTCCTACGAGCAGTACTTC. The full variable domain, with the rest looked up from reference TRBV7-2 and TRBJ2-7, is GAGVSQSPSNKVTEKGKDVELRCDPISGHTALYWYRQSLGQGLEFLIYFQGNSAPDKSGLPSDRFSAERTGGSVSTLTIQRTQQEDSAVYLCASSQDLTTRSSYEQYFGPGTRLTVT.

The sample holds a few counts of this clone. The gene calls are TRBV6-1 and TRBJ2-7; TRBD2 might be the D (5 bases). The CDR3 is 14 amino acids. Germline CDR1 is MNHNS and CDR2 is SASEGT. This chain's CDR3 is CAFNKRETAYEQYF. Written as DNA, the CDR3 is TGTGCTTTTAACAAGAGGGAGACGGCATACGAGCAGTACTTC.

This clone turned up a few times. V is TRBV7-6 and J is TRBJ2-7; the D is unclear. The CDR3 runs to 14 residues. Germline V lookup: CDR1 SGHVS, CDR2 FNYEAQ. V was trimmed by 2 bases and J by 0 bases, leaving 8 bases between them. In DNA, the CDR3 is TGTGCCAGCAGCTTAACGGGTAGCTCCTACGAGCAGTACTTC. Translated: CASSLTGSSYEQYF. The full variable domain, its missing parts supplied by reference TRBV7-6 and TRBJ2-7, is GAGVSQSPRYKVTKRGQDVALRCDPISGHVSLYWYRQALGQGPEFLTYFNYEAQQDKSGLPNDRFSAERPEGSISTLTIQRTEQRDSAMYRCASSLTGSSYEQYFGPGTRLTVT.

The J gene is TRBJ2-2, the V gene TRBV7-6, with 8 bases lining up with TRBD2. Germline V gene data show CDR1 as SGHVS and CDR2 as FNYEAQ. The junction had 8 bases not matched to a gene; V was cut back by 6 bases and J by 2 bases. The CDR3 spans 16 residues. The CDR3 here is CASSINSGGNTGELFF. CDR3 in DNA: TGTGCCAGCAGTATAAACAGCGGGGGCAACACCGGGGAGCTGTTTTTT. The full variable domain, completed using reference TRBV7-6 and TRBJ2-2, is GAGVSQSPRYKVTKRGQDVALRCDPISGHVSLYWYRQALGQGPEFLTYFNYEAQQDKSGLPNDRFSAERPEGSISTLTIQRTEQRDSAMYRCASSINSGGNTGELFFGEGSRLTVL.

This clone came up a few times. The chain links TRBV30 to TRBJ2-1; the match to TRBD1 covers 7 bases. The CDR3 spans 13 residues. CDR1 is GTSNPN, CDR2 SVGIG, per germline (reference sequence). V was pared by 6 bases and J by 7 bases, with 9 bases of the junction left unmatched. CDR3 sequence (DNA): TGTGCCTGTGACAGGGATCAAGGTAATGAGCAGTTCTTC. Translation: CACDRDQGNEQFF.

This chain links TRBV7-9 with TRBJ2-1, with D possibly TRBD1 on 5 matching bases. Germline V gene lookup returns CDR1 SEHNR and CDR2 FQNEAQ (reference sequence). The CDR3 extends over 15 amino acids. V was pared by 4 bases and J by 7 bases, with 17 bases between. DNA for the CDR3: TGTGCCAGCAGCTCCGTTGGGTGGACACAGAATGAGCAGTTCTTC. This sequence encodes CASSSVGWTQNEQFF. Filled out from reference TRBV7-9 and TRBJ2-1, the complete variable domain reads DTGVSQNPRHKITKRGQNVTFRCDPISEHNRLYWYRQTLGQGPEFLTYFQNEAQLEKSRLLSDRFSAERPKGSFSTLEIQRTEQGDSAMYLCASSSVGWTQNEQFFGPGTRLTVL.